This passage covers 3 T cell receptor beta chains from one sample sequenced in a study of T-cell reconstitution after alpha-beta-depleted transplantation in children. A TCRbeta library incorporating unique molecular identifiers was prepared. TCRdb passed the PCR reads through MiXCR, listing each CDR3 protein once. The repertoire has approximately 800,000 distinct CDR3 sequences, 15% to 20% of them found once; the top ten carry approximately 5%. Sequences were derived from PBMCs, mostly from graft donor cells, sampled 360 days after TCRalphabeta/CD19-depleted stem cell transplant. The receptor source for this set is a male patient aged 10 to 17 who had a stem cell transplant for acute lymphoblastic leukemia, so the T cells may come from the graft donor.

This clonotype was observed a few times. V is TRBV18 and J is TRBJ2-1; no reliable D call. The CDR3 is 16 amino acids. V was clipped by 2 bases and J by 0 bases, with 11 bases between them. Germline V gene sequence: CDR1 KGHSH, CDR2 LQKENI. DNA of the CDR3: TGTGCCAGCTCACCAAGGAGTACGAGCTCCTACAATGAGCAGTTCTTC. Translating gives CASSPRSTSSYNEQFF.

This chain links TRBV3-1 with TRBJ2-3; 9 positions match TRBD2. This CDR3 comprises 16 residues. After removal of 1 base from V and 3 bases from J, the junction contained 5 bases not matched to a gene. Germline V gene data show CDR1 as LGHDT and CDR2 as YNNKEL (reference sequence). CDR3 sequence: CASSQASGILTDTQYF. DNA for the CDR3: TGTGCCAGCAGCCAAGCTAGCGGGATATTGACAGATACGCAGTATTTT.

This clonotype was picked up a small number of times. The chain recombines TRBV2 with TRBJ2-1; no firm D call. The CDR3 consists of 14 residues. The V end was cut by 7 bases, the J end by 0 bases, with 10 bases between. From germline, CDR1 is SNHLY and CDR2 FYNNEI. The CDR3 DNA is TGTGCCAGCAAGGCCAGCCACTCCTACAATGAGCAGTTCTTC. Translating gives CASKASHSYNEQFF.